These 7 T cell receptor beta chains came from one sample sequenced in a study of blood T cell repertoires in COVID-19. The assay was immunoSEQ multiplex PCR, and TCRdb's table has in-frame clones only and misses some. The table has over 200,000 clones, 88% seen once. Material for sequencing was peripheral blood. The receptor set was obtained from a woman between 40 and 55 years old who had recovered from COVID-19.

The CDR3 sequence: CAISEPLGRAGSQNTEAFF. CDR3 sequence (DNA): TGTGCCATCAGTGAGCCCCTCGGGCGGGCCGGCAGTCAGAACACTGAAGCTTTCTTT. This rearrangement joins TRBV10-3 to TRBJ1-1; D is unclear. Germline CDR1 is ENHRY and CDR2 is SYGVKD. V was clipped by 2 bases and J by 1 base, with 23 bases between them. This CDR3 has 19 residues.

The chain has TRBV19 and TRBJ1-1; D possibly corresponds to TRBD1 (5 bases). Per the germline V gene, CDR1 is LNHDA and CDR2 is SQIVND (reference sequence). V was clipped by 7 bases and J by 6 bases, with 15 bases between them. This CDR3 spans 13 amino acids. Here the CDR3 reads CASIGQGRAEAFF. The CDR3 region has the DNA TGTGCCAGTATTGGCCAGGGAAGGGCTGAAGCTTTCTTT.

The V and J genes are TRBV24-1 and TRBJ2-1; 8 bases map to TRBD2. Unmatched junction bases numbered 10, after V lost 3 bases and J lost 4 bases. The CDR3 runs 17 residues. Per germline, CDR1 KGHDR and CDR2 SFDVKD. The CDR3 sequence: CATSDRWGREVYNEQFF. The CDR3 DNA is TGTGCCACCAGTGATCGCTGGGGGCGGGAGGTTTACAATGAGCAGTTCTTC.

CDR3 sequence: CASSQRTSGKDEQFF. The CDR3 region has the DNA TGTGCCAGCAGCCAACGGACTAGCGGGAAGGATGAGCAGTTCTTC. The chain carries TRBV3-1 (or the pseudogene TRBV3-2) and TRBJ2-1, with TRBD2 matching over 12 bases. The J segment lost 8 bases and the V segment lost 2 bases, leaving 4 bases of the junction unmatched. CDR3 length: 15 amino acids. Germline loops: CDR1 LGHDT, CDR2 YNNKEL (reference sequence).

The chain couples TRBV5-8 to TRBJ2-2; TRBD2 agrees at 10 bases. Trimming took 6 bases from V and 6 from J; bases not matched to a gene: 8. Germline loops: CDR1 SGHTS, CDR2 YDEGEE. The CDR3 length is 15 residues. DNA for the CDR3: TGTGCCAGCAACCCCCTAGCGGGAGCCCCCGGGGAGCTGTTTTTT. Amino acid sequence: CASNPLAGAPGELFF.

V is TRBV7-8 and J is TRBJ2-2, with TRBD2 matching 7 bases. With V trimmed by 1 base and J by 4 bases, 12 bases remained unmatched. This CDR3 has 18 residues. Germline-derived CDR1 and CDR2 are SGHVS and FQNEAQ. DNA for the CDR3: TGTGCCAGCAGCTTAGGGGGGGGGATCCCCCAGGGCACCGGGGAGCTGTTTTTT. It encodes CASSLGGGIPQGTGELFF.

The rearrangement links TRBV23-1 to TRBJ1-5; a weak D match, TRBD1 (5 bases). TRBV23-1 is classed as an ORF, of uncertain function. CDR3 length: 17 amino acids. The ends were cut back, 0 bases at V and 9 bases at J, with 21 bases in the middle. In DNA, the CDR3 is TGCGCCAGCAGTCAATCTTTGGGGGGGGGACTAAGTCGGCCCCAGCATTTT. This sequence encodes CASSQSLGGGLSRPQHF.